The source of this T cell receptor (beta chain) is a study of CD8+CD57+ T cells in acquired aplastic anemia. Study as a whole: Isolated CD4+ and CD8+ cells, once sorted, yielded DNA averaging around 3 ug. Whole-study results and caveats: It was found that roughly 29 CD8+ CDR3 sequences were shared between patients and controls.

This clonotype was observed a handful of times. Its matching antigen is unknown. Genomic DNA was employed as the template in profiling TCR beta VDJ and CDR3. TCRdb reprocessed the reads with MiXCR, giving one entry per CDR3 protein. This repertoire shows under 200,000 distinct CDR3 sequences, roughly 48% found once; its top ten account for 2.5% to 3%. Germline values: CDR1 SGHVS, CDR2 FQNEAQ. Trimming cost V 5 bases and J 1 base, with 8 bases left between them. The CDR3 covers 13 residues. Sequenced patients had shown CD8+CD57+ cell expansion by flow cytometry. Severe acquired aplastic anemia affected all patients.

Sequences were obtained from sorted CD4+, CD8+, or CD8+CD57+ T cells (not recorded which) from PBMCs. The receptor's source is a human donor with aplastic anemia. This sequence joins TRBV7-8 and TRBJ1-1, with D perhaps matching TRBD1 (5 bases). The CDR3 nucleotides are TGTGCCAGCAGCCGACAGCAGAACACTGAAGCTTTCTTT. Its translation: CASSRQQNTEAFF.